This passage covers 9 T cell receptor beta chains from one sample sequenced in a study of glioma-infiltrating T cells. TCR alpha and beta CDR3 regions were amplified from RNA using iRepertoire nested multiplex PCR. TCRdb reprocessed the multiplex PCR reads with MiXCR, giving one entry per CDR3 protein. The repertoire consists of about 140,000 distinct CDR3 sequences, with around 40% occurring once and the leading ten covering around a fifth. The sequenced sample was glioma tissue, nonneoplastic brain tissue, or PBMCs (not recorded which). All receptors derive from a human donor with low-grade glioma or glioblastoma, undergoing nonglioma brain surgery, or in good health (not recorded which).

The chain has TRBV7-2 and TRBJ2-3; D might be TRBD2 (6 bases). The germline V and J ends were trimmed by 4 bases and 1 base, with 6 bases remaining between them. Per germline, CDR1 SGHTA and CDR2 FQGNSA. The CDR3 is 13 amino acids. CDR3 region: CASSWGGTDTQYF. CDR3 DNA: TGTGCCAGCAGCTGGGGGGGCACAGATACGCAGTATTTT.

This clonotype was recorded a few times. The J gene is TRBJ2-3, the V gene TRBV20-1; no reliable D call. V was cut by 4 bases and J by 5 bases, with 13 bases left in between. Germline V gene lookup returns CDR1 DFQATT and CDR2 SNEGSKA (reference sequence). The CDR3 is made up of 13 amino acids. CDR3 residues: CSAIHPDGDTQYF. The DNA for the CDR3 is TGCAGTGCTATCCACCCCGACGGAGATACGCAGTATTTT.

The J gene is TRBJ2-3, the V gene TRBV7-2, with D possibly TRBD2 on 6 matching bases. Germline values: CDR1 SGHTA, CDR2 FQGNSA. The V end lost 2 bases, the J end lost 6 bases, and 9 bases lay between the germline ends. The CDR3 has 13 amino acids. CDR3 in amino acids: CASSLSLADTQYF. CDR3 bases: TGTGCCAGCAGCTTATCTCTAGCGGATACGCAGTATTTT. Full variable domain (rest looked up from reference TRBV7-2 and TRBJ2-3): GAGVSQSPSNKVTEKGKDVELRCDPISGHTALYWYRQSLGQGLEFLIYFQGNSAPDKSGLPSDRFSAERTGGSVSTLTIQRTQQEDSAVYLCASSLSLADTQYFGPGTRLTVL.

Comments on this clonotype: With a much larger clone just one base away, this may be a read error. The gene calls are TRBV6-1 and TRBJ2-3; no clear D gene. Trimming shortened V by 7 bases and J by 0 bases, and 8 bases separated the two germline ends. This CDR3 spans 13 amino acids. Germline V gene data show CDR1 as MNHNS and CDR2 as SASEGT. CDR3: CASKSGSTDTQYF. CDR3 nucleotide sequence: TGTGCCAGCAAATCCGGGAGCACAGATACGCAGTATTTT.

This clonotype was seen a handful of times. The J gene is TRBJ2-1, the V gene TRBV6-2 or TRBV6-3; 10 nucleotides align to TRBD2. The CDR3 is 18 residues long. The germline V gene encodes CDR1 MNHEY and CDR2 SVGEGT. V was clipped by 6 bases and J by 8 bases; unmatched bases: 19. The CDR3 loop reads CASSQDYEREGPLHEQFF. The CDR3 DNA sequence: TGTGCCAGCAGCCAAGATTATGAGCGGGAGGGCCCGCTACATGAGCAGTTCTTC.

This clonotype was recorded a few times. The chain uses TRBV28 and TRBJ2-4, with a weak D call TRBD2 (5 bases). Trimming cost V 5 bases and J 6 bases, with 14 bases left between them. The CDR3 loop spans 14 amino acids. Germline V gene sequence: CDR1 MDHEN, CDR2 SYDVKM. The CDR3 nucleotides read TGTGCCAGCAGTACCCGGGGTAGCCGAAACATTCAGTACTTC. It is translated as CASSTRGSRNIQYF.

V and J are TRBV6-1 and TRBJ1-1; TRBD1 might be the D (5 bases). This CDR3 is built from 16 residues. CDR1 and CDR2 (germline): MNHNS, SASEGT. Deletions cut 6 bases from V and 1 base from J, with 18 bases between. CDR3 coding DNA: TGTGCCAGCAGCAACCCCTACGGACACCCGAACACTGAAGCTTTCTTT. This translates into CASSNPYGHPNTEAFF.

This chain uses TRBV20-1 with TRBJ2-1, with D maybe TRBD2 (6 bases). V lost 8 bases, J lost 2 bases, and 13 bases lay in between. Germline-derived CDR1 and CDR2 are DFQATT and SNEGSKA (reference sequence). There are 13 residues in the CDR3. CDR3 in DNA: TGCAGTTCCGGGACTGGGACCTACAATGAGCAGTTCTTC. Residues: CSSGTGTYNEQFF.

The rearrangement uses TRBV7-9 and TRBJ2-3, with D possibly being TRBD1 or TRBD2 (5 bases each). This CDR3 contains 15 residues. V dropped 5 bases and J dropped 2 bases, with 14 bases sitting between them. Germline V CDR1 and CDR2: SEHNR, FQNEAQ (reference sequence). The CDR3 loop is CASSGDATYTDTQYF. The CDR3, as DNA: TGTGCCAGCAGCGGGGACGCTACTTACACAGATACGCAGTATTTT.